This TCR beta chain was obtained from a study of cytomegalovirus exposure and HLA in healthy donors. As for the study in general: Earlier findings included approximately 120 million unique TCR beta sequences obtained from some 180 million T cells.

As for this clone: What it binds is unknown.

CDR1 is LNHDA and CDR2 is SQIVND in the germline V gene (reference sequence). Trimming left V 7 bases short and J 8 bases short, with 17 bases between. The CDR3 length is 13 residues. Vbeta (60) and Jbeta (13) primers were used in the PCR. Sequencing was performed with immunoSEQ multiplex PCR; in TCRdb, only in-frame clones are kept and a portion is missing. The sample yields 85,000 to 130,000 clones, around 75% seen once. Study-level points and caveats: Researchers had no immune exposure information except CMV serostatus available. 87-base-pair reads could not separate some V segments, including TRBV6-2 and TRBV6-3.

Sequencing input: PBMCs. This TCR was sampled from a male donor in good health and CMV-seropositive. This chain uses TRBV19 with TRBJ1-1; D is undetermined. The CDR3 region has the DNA TGTGCCAGTACCTACGACGGTGGGCGAGAAGCTTTCTTT. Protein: CASTYDGGREAFF.